The 6 T cell receptor beta chains in this list originate from one sample, sequenced in a study of shared clonotypes between healthy human individuals. The repertoire was sequenced with immunoSEQ multiplex PCR; TCRdb's copy has only in-frame clones and lacks some. The sample shows some 580,000 clones, around 97% of them seen only once. The sequenced sample consisted of naive CD4+ T cells sorted from blood. Described subset: CD45RA+ positively selected. These receptors came from a woman in her thirties in good health.

This clone occurred a few times. The gene calls are TRBV6-6 and TRBJ2-2, with D uncertain. CDR1 and CDR2 from the germline V gene are MNHNY and SVGAGI (reference sequence). The V gene lost 2 bases and the J gene lost 2 bases, with 0 bases spanning the gap. CDR3 length: 12 residues. CDR3 bases: TGTGCCAGCAGTTACAACACCGGGGAGCTGTTTTTT. Protein sequence: CASSYNTGELFF.

The chain uses TRBV19 and TRBJ1-1, with 7 nucleotides matching TRBD1. CDR1 is LNHDA and CDR2 is SQIVND in the germline V gene (reference sequence). This CDR3 has 13 amino acids. With 8 bases clipped from V and 5 bases from J, the junction kept 8 bases outside the gene matches. In nucleotides, the CDR3 is TGTGCCAGTTCGACCCTGACAGGGACTGAAGCTTTCTTT. This sequence encodes CASSTLTGTEAFF.

The chain's CDR3 is CASSSSVAGTTGQPQHF. In nucleotides, the CDR3 is TGTGCCAGCAGCTCATCCGTGGCAGGGACAACGGGCCAGCCCCAGCATTTT. This chain connects TRBV5-6 to TRBJ1-5; a possible D gene is TRBD1 (6 bases). CDR3 length equals 17 residues. V lost 3 bases, J lost 7 bases, and 23 bases lay in between. Per the germline V gene, CDR1 is SGHDT and CDR2 is YYEEEE.

This chain uses TRBV18 with TRBJ1-4, with a weak D call TRBD1 (6 bases). Germline CDR1 is KGHSH and CDR2 is LQKENI. Trimming took off 3 bases at V and 5 bases at J, with 13 bases between the two ends. The CDR3 extends over 15 amino acids. The DNA of the CDR3 is TGTGCCAGCTCACCCGCGGGGGCCTCCAATGAAAAACTGTTTTTT. Encoded protein: CASSPAGASNEKLFF.

This clone was seen more than once but under ten times. The chain uses TRBV2 and TRBJ1-1, with D perhaps TRBD1 (5 bases). Deletions cut 5 bases from V and 4 bases from J, with 14 bases between. Germline-derived CDR1 and CDR2 are SNHLY and FYNNEI. CDR3 length: 14 amino acids. The CDR3 is CASSSTEGSTEAFF. Here the CDR3 DNA reads TGTGCCAGCAGTTCGACAGAGGGAAGCACTGAAGCTTTCTTT.

The chain links TRBV19 to TRBJ2-2; D is perhaps TRBD2 (5 bases). The germline CDR1 and CDR2 sequences are LNHDA and SQIVND (reference sequence). V was shortened by 4 bases and J by 1 base, with 16 bases between the two germline ends. The CDR3 is 17 residues long. The CDR3 sequence is CASSSGSLPLNTGELFF. CDR3 coding DNA: TGTGCCAGTAGTAGTGGGAGTTTACCACTGAACACCGGGGAGCTGTTTTTT.